The entry that follows covers one T cell receptor beta chain sequence. What it binds is unknown. The entry originates in a study of a mutant IDH1 vaccine in newly diagnosed glioma. At the level of the study: Treated individuals were approximately 62% male and roughly 40% female, averaging about 40 years of age. Every participant had undergone radiotherapy, temozolomide, or both before, and most underwent both. General study results and limits: Pseudoprogression appears to have had no connection to changes in top peripheral T cell clonotypes.

Noted time point: week 5, during vaccination. A single vaccine dose contained 300 ug of mutant IDH1 20-mer peptide, and topical imiquimod was used with it. New WHO grade 3 or 4 astrocytomas that were IDH1-mutant and ATRX-lost occurred in the donors. The assay was immunoSEQ multiplex PCR, and TCRdb's table has in-frame clones only and misses some. The sample includes fewer than 70,000 clones, 70% to 90% of them seen just once. CDR1 is MDHEN and CDR2 is SYDVKM in the germline V gene. This CDR3 has 19 amino acids. Between the trimmed V and J ends, which lost 4 bases and 0 bases, there was a span of 25 bases.

The chain uses TRBV28 and TRBJ2-7; tentatively, D is TRBD2 (6 bases). The receptor was isolated from a woman aged 40 to 50 with glioma. Sequencing used PBMCs, obtained from a glioma patient whose treatment included an IDH1 peptide vaccine. CDR3 residues: CASSSPVGGSTGISYEQYF. DNA of the CDR3: TGTGCCAGCAGTTCGCCAGTGGGGGGTTCCACAGGAATCTCCTACGAGCAGTACTTC.